The source of this T cell receptor (beta chain) is a study of blood T cell repertoires in COVID-19. Across the study: Spain, Italy and the United States supplied samples that represented acute and convalescent COVID-19. T cells, B-cell-depleted T cells, or PBMCs provided the cDNA or gDNA that served as material.

In the authors' methods: Reference gene primers were amplified, and this amplification served to estimate nucleated cell counts. Data came from immunoSEQ multiplex PCR; TCRdb stores just in-frame clones and leaves some out. V and J calls and clone size come straight from that table; D and trimming were deduced from the DNA. The sample lists just over 150,000 clones, approximately 90% occurring once. The CDR3 extends over 17 amino acids. Germline trimming cut 4 bases from V and 3 bases from J; bases unmatched to any gene: 11. CDR1 is MNHNS, CDR2 SASEGT, per germline. The sequencing input was peripheral blood. The receptor was isolated from a woman between 65 and 79 years old with acute or convalescent COVID-19. J is TRBJ2-3 and V is TRBV6-1; 9 bases fit TRBD2. The CDR3 DNA is TGTGCCAGCAGTGTTATCGCGGGGGGGGGCGGAACAGATACGCAGTATTTT. The encoded protein is CASSVIAGGGGTDTQYF.